This passage covers 21 T cell receptor beta chains from one sample sequenced in a study of OX40 agonist ivuxolimab in advanced cancers. Libraries were prepared by immunoSEQ multiplex PCR; TCRdb keeps only in-frame clonotypes and omits some of them. The data show tens of thousands of clones, roughly nine tenths seen once. The material sequenced was CD4+ or CD8+ T cells sorted from blood, taken in a trial of the OX40 agonist ivuxolimab. These receptor sequences come from an adult with an advanced solid tumor such as melanoma, head and neck, liver or kidney cancer.

This clone has only one observation. The gene calls are TRBV6-5 and TRBJ1-3; no definite D call. Germline lookup yields CDR1 MNHEY and CDR2 SVGAGI. V lost 6 bases and J 8 bases, leaving 17 bases between the germline ends. The CDR3 has 14 amino acids. The chain's CDR3 is CASSRRGARDTIYF. Here the CDR3 DNA reads TGTGCCAGCAGCCGGAGAGGCGCCCGGGACACCATATATTTT.

The rearrangement links TRBV7-9 to TRBJ1-4, with 7 bases matching TRBD1. Germline V CDR1 and CDR2: SEHNR, FQNEAQ (reference sequence). This CDR3 comprises 14 residues. J gave up 8 bases and V 4 bases, and 7 bases lay outside the gene matches. The CDR3 DNA is TGTGCCAGCAGCTCAGACAGGGTCGGGGAAAAACTGTTTTTT. Residues: CASSSDRVGEKLFF.

The chain carries TRBV19 and TRBJ2-3, with TRBD2 as a possible D gene (6 bases). V lost 6 bases and J lost 1, with 14 bases in between. The CDR3 loop spans 15 amino acids. Germline V gene lookup returns CDR1 LNHDA and CDR2 SQIVND (reference sequence). CDR3 loop: CASRSRGRGTDTQYF. CDR3 sequence (DNA): TGTGCCAGTAGGTCACGGGGGAGAGGCACAGATACGCAGTATTTT.

In DNA form, the CDR3 reads TGTGCCACACTACCGGGACAGGAGTACTACGAGCAGTACTTC. This translates into CATLPGQEYYEQYF. The gene calls are TRBV10-3 and TRBJ2-7; 8 bases line up with TRBD1. Trimming at V came to 10 bases and at J to 3 bases, leaving 11 bases not matched to a gene. CDR3 size: 14 residues. Germline CDR1 reads ENHRY; CDR2 reads SYGVKD.

This chain joins TRBV28 and TRBJ2-5, with 12 bases identical to TRBD1. CDR1 and CDR2 (germline): MDHEN, SYDVKM. V trimming: 8 bases; J trimming: 6 bases; junction bases outside the gene matches: 7. The CDR3 runs to 14 residues. Here the CDR3 reads CASFGTGGVKTQYF. The CDR3 DNA reads as TGTGCCAGCTTCGGGACAGGGGGCGTAAAGACCCAGTACTTC.

The rearrangement joins TRBV7-9 to TRBJ1-1; D uncertain. This CDR3 contains 12 residues. CDR1 SEHNR and CDR2 FQNEAQ come from the germline V gene (reference sequence). The germline V and J ends were trimmed by 7 bases and 1 base, with 7 bases remaining between them. CDR3 residues: CASKVRNTEAFF. The CDR3 coding sequence is TGTGCCAGCAAGGTCCGGAACACTGAAGCTTTCTTT.

This sequence joins TRBV5-1 and TRBJ2-7; D remains ambiguous. Trimming pared 2 bases from V and 2 bases from J, leaving 8 bases between. Germline V gene data show CDR1 as SGHRS and CDR2 as YFSETQ. This CDR3 is built from 13 residues. CDR3 region: CASSFEVAYEQYF. CDR3 sequence (DNA): TGCGCCAGCAGCTTCGAGGTGGCCTACGAGCAGTACTTC.

The gene calls are TRBV7-9 and TRBJ2-5, with D unclear. CDR3 length equals 11 residues. Germline V gene sequence: CDR1 SEHNR, CDR2 FQNEAQ (reference sequence). Trimming shortened V by 6 bases and J by 5 bases, and 7 bases separated the two germline ends. The CDR3 coding sequence is TGTGCCAGCAGTTACAGTGAGACCCAGTACTTC. Residues: CASSYSETQYF.

The chain carries TRBV4-3 and TRBJ2-5, with D tentatively TRBD1 (6 bases). CDR1 is LGHNA, CDR2 YSLEER, per germline. This CDR3 region has 14 residues. Deletions cut 1 base from V and 3 bases from J, with 9 bases between. CDR3 residues: CASSQAQGEETQYF. The CDR3 DNA follows: TGCGCCAGCAGCCAAGCACAGGGAGAAGAGACCCAGTACTTC.

V is TRBV5-1 and J is TRBJ2-1; weak D call: TRBD2 (5 bases). V lost 1 base to trimming and J lost 3 bases, with 17 bases between them. The CDR3 has 17 amino acids. The germline V gene has CDR1 SGHRS and CDR2 YFSETQ. In nucleotides, the CDR3 is TGCGCCAGCAGCTTGTTGTCAACTAGTAGGTTCTACAATGAGCAGTTCTTC. It yields the protein CASSLLSTSRFYNEQFF.

This chain connects TRBV5-1 to TRBJ2-5; D ambiguous. The CDR3 totals 12 residues. CDR1 and CDR2 (germline): SGHRS, YFSETQ. Trimming took 4 bases from V and 5 from J, leaving 9 bases between them. CDR3 loop: CASSEKRETQYF. CDR3 coding DNA: TGCGCCAGCAGCGAGAAACGGGAGACCCAGTACTTC.

This clone occurred a few times. The rearrangement uses TRBV27 and TRBJ2-1, with D tentatively TRBD2 (5 bases). V lost 6 bases, J lost 7 bases, and 16 bases lay in between. The CDR3 has 14 amino acids. Germline loops: CDR1 MNHEY, CDR2 SMNVEV (reference sequence). The CDR3 protein is CASRGMGRGNEQFF. The CDR3 nucleotides are TGTGCCAGCAGAGGGATGGGGAGAGGGAATGAGCAGTTCTTC.

The table lists this clone with a few counts. The V call is TRBV28, the J call TRBJ1-5; tentative D call: TRBD1 (5 bases). Germline-derived CDR1 and CDR2 are MDHEN and SYDVKM. Trimming stripped 3 bases from V and 4 bases from J, with 16 bases between. There are 16 residues in the CDR3. CDR3 loop: CASSFRVAGRNQPQHF. The CDR3 nucleotides read TGTGCCAGCAGTTTCAGGGTGGCAGGAAGGAATCAGCCCCAGCATTTT.

V usage is TRBV7-2 and J usage is TRBJ2-2, with a possible D match to TRBD2 (5 bases). This CDR3 comprises 15 residues. Germline loops: CDR1 SGHTA, CDR2 FQGNSA. The V end lost 3 bases, the J end lost 4 bases, and 12 bases lay between the germline ends. The CDR3 region has the DNA TGTGCCAGCAGCTTCGGCAGCGGCCGCACCGGGGAGCTGTTTTTT. Translating it yields CASSFGSGRTGELFF.

The rearrangement joins TRBV7-3 to TRBJ2-6, with 7 bases fitting TRBD1. Looked up from germline, CDR1 is SGHTA and CDR2 is FQGTGA. Trimming removed 1 base from V and 3 bases from J; junction bases left unmatched: 6. The CDR3 runs to 17 residues. Here the CDR3 DNA reads TGTGCCAGCAGCTTAATACCAGGGGGTGGTGGGGCCAACGTCCTGACTTTC. The encoded protein is CASSLIPGGGGANVLTF. The full variable domain, its missing parts supplied by reference TRBV7-3 and TRBJ2-6, is GAGVSQTPSNKVTEKGKYVELRCDPISGHTALYWYRQSLGQGPEFLIYFQGTGAADDSGLPNDRFFAVRPEGSVSTLKIQRTERGDSAVYLCASSLIPGGGGANVLTFGAGSRLTVL.

This clone occurred a few times. The chain joins TRBV14 to TRBJ2-7; 7 positions agree with TRBD2. Per germline, CDR1 SGHDN and CDR2 FVKESK. The CDR3 covers 15 residues. Trimming cost V 5 bases and J 2 bases; bases outside gene matches: 9. For the CDR3, the DNA is TGTGCCAGCAGCTTAGGACTAGGGTTTACCTACGAGCAGTACTTC. This sequence encodes CASSLGLGFTYEQYF.

The V and J genes are TRBV7-9 and TRBJ2-3; D is unclear. The CDR3 consists of 13 residues. V lost 3 bases to trimming and J lost 2 bases, with 6 bases between them. Germline V lookup: CDR1 SEHNR, CDR2 FQNEAQ (reference sequence). The CDR3: CASSLSDTDTQYF. Written as DNA, the CDR3 is TGTGCCAGCAGCTTGAGCGACACAGATACGCAGTATTTT.

As DNA, the CDR3 is TGTGCCACCAGCAGAGCCAGCCGAGTCTTTGTGTATTTAGTCGGACAAGAAGCTTTCTTT. Translated, it gives CATSRASRVFVYLVGQEAFF. The chain combines TRBV15 with TRBJ1-1, with D perhaps TRBD1 (5 bases). With 1 base removed from V and 8 bases from J, the gap between germline ends came to 32 bases. This CDR3 comprises 20 residues. CDR1 and CDR2 from the germline V gene are LNHNV and YYDKDF (reference sequence).

In its sample, this clone ranks as medium-sized. The chain recombines TRBV4-2 with TRBJ1-2; D is perhaps TRBD1 (5 bases). CDR3 length equals 15 residues. Trimming shortened V by 0 bases and J by 8 bases, and 16 bases separated the two germline ends. Germline CDR1 is LGHNA and CDR2 is YNFKEQ. Here the CDR3 reads CASSQEREPRGGYTF. The CDR3 DNA reads TGTGCCAGCAGCCAAGAGCGGGAACCCCGGGGCGGCTACACCTTC.

This chain connects TRBV5-1 to TRBJ1-5; 7 bases agree with TRBD1. This CDR3 spans 14 amino acids. CDR1 and CDR2 from the germline V gene are SGHRS and YFSETQ. J lost 3 bases, V lost 4 bases, and 4 bases had no gene match. CDR3 region: CASSIGTANQPQHF. The CDR3 coding sequence is TGCGCCAGCAGCATCGGGACAGCCAATCAGCCCCAGCATTTT.

This chain uses TRBV4-3 with TRBJ2-3; either TRBD1 or TRBD2 may fit D (6 bases each). The V end lost 2 bases, the J end lost 2 bases, and 11 bases lay between the germline ends. The CDR3 has 15 amino acids. Germline CDR1 reads LGHNA; CDR2 reads YSLEER. The CDR3 nucleotides read TGCGCCAGCAGCCAATCCAGGGGACTCACAGATACGCAGTATTTT. Translated, it gives CASSQSRGLTDTQYF.